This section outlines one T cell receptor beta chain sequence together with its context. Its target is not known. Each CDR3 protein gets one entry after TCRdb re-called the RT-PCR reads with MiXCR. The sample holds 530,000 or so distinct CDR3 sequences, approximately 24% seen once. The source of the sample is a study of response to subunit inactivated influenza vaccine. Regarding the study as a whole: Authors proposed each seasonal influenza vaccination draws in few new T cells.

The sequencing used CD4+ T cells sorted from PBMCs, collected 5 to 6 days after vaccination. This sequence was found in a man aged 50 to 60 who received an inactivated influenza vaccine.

CDR3 sequence (DNA): TGCAGTGCTAGAGATATGAGGAGATCCACTGAAGCTTTCTTT. Amino acids: CSARDMRRSTEAFF. This sequence joins TRBV20-1 and TRBJ1-1; D gene ambiguous. The CDR3 extends over 14 amino acids. From germline, CDR1 is DFQATT and CDR2 SNEGSKA (reference sequence). Between the trimmed V and J ends, which lost 0 bases and 4 bases, there was a span of 12 bases.